The 5 T cell receptor beta chains below were found in one sample sequenced in a study of blood T cell repertoires in COVID-19. Assay used: immunoSEQ multiplex PCR; TCRdb lists only in-frame clones, some missing. The sample includes fewer than 250,000 clones, over 75% of them seen just once. Material: PBMCs or T cells enriched from blood (not recorded which). These TCRs come from a man aged 25 to 40 in a cohort exposed to, infected with or recovered from COVID-19 (not recorded which).

V gene TRBV7-9 combines with J gene TRBJ2-7; tentatively, D is TRBD2 (6 bases). Germline lookup yields CDR1 SEHNR and CDR2 FQNEAQ (reference sequence). This CDR3 has 14 amino acids. With 5 bases removed from V and 6 bases from J, the gap between germline ends came to 17 bases. CDR3 in amino acids: CASSQLAIFGEQYF. The CDR3 DNA reads TGTGCCAGCAGCCAACTAGCAATTTTCGGCGAGCAGTACTTC.

V gene TRBV18 combines with J gene TRBJ1-1; 10 positions agree with TRBD1. V lost 3 bases, J lost 5 bases, and 9 bases stayed unmatched. There are 16 residues in the CDR3. CDR1 is KGHSH and CDR2 is LQKENI in the germline V gene. The CDR3 nucleotides read TGTGCCAGCTCACCCACTGCGGGACAGGGGTTGACTGAAGCTTTCTTT. Translating it yields CASSPTAGQGLTEAFF.

The sample holds one count of this clone. The DNA of the CDR3 is TGTGCCAGCAGCTCGGGAGGGGCGGTAAAACGGTATGGCTACACCTTC. This gives the protein CASSSGGAVKRYGYTF. The chain links TRBV11-2 to TRBJ1-2, with a possible D match to TRBD1 (5 bases). Germline CDR1 reads SGHAT; CDR2 reads FQNNGV. V lost 4 bases to trimming and J lost 5 bases, with 20 bases between them. The CDR3 covers 16 residues.

The chain carries TRBV9 and TRBJ2-1; 7 nucleotides align to TRBD1. Germline CDR1 SGDLS, CDR2 YYNGEE. There are 14 residues in the CDR3. V lost 5 bases and J lost 10; bases outside the gene matches: 12. The CDR3 protein is CASSETGRGREQFF. For the CDR3, the DNA is TGTGCCAGCAGTGAGACAGGGAGAGGGAGAGAGCAGTTCTTC.

The genes are TRBV11-3 and TRBJ2-1; the match to TRBD1 covers 7 bases. Germline CDR1 is SGHNT and CDR2 is YENEEA. Trimming at V came to 5 bases and at J to 8 bases, leaving 9 bases not matched to a gene. This CDR3 is built from 14 residues. This CDR3 is CASSPGTARDEQFF. CDR3 nucleotide sequence: TGTGCCAGCAGCCCTGGGACAGCGAGGGATGAGCAGTTCTTC.